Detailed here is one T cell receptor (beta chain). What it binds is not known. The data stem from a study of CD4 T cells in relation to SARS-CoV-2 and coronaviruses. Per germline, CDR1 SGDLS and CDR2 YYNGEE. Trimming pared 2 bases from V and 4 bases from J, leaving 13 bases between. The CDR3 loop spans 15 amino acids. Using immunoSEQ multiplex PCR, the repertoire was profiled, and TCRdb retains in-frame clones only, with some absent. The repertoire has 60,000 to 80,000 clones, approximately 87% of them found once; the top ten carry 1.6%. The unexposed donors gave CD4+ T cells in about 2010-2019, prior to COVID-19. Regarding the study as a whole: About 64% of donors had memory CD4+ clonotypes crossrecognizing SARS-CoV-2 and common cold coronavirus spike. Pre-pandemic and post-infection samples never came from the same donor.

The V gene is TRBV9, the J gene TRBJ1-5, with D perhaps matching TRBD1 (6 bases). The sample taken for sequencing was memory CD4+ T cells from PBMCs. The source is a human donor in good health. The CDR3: CASSVFAGANQPQHF. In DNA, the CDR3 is TGTGCCAGCAGCGTTTTCGCAGGGGCGAATCAGCCCCAGCATTTT.